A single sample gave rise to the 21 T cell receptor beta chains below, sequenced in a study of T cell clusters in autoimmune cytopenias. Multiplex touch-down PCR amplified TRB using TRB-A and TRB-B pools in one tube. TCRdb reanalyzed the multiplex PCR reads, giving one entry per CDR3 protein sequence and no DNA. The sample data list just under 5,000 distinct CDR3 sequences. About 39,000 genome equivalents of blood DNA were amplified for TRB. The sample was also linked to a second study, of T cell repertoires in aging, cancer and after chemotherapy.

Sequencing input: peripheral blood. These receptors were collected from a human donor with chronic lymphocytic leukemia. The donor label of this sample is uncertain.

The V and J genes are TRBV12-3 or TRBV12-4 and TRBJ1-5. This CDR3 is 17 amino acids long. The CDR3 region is CASSLGGGGSAIQPQHF.

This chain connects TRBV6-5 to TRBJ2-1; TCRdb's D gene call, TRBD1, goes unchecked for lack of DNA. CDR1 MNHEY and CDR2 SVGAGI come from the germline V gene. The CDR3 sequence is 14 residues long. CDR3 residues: CASSYGRGSYEQFF.

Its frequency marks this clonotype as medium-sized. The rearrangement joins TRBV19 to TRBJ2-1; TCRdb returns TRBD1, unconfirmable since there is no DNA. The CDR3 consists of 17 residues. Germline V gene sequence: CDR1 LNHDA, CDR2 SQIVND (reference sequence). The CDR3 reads CASTPMTGTGLTNEQFF.

The CDR3 sequence is CASSPSILSTGAGYEQYF. The chain carries TRBV13 and TRBJ2-7; TCRdb picks TRBD1, but there is no DNA to check that call. The germline CDR1 and CDR2 sequences are PRHDT and FYEKMQ (reference sequence). There are 18 residues in the CDR3.

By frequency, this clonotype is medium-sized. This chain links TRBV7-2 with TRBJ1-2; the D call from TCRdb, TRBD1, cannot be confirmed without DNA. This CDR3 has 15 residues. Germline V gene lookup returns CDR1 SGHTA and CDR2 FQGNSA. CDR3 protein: CASSFFSTGHLGYTF.

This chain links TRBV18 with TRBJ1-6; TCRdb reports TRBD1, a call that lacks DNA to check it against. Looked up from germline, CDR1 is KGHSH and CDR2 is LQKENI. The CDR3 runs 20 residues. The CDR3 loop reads CASSPPGTGFFGTYNSPLHF.

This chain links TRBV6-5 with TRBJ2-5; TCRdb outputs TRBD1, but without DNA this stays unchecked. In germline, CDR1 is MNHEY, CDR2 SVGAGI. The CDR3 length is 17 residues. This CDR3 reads CASSYSGGGGFQETQYF.

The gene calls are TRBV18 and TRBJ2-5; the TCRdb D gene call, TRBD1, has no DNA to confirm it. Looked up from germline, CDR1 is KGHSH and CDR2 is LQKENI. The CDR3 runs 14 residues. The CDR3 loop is CASSLRQGAETQYF.

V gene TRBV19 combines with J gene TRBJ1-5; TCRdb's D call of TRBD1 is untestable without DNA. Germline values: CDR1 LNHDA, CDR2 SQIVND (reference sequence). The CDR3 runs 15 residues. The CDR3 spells CASSTGDRVNQPQHF. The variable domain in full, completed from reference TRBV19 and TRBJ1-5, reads DGGITQSPKYLFRKEGQNVTLSCEQNLNHDAMYWYRQDPGQGLRLIYYSQIVNDFQKGDIAEGYSVSREKKESFPLTVTSAQKNPTAFYLCASSTGDRVNQPQHFGDGTRLSIL.

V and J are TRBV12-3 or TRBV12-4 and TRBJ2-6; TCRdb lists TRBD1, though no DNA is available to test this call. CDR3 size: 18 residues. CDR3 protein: CASRPPTGGTTGANVLTF.

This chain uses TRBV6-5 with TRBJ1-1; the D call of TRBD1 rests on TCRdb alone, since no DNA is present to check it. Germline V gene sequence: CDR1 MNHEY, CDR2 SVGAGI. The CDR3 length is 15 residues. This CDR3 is CASRQGLRGATEAFF.

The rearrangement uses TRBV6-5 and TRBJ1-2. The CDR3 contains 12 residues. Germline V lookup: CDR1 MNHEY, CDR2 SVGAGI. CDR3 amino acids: CASTDFNYGYTF.

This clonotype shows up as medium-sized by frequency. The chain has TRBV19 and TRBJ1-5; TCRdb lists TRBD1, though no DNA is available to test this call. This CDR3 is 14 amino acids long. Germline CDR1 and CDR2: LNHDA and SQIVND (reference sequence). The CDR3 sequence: CASSAMGGNQPQHF.

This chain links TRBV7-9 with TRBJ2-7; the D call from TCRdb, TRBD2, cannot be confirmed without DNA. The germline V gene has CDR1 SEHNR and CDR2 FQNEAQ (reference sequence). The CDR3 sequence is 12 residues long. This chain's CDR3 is CATRTSGNSQYF.

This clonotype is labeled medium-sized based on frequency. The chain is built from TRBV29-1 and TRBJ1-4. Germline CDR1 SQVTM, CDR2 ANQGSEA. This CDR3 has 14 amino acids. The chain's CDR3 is CSVERLTTNEKLFF.

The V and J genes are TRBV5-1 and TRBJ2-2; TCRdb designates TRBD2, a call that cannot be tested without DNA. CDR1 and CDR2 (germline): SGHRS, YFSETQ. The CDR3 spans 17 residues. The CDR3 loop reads CASSVLLAGRVSGELFF.

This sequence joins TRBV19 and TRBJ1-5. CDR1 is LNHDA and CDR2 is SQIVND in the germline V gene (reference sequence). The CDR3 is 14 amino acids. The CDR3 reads CASVRVGSNQPQHF.

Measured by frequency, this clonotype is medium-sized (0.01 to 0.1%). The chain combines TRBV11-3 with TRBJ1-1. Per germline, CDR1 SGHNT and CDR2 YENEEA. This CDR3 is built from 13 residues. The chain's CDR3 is CASSLEGSTEAFF.

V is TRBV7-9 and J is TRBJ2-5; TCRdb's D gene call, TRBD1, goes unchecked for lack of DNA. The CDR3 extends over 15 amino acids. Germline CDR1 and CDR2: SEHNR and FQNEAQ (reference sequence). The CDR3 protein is CASSLWGQGVETQYF.

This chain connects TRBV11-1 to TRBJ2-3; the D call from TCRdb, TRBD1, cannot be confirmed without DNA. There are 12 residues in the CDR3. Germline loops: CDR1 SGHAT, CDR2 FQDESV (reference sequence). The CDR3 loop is CASSGGPDTQYF.

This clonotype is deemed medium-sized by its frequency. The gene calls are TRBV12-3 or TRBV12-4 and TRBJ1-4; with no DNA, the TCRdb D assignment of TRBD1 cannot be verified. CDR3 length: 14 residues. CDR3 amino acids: CASTGDRKNEKLFF.